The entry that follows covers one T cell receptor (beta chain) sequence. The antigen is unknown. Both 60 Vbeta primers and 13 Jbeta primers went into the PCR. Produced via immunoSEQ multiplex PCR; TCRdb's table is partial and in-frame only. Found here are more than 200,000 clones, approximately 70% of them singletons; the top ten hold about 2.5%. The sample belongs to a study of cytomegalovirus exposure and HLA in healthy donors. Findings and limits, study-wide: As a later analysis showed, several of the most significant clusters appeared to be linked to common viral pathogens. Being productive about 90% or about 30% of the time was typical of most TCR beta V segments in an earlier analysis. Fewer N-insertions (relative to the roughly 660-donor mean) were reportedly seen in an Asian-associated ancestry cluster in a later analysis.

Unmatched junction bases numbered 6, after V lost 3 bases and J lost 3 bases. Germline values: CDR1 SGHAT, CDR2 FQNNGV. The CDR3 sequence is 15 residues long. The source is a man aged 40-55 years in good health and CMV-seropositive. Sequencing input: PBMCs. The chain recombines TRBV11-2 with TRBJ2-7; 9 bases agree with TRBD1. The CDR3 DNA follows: TGTGCCAGCAGCTTTAGGGACAGGGACGGCTACGAGCAGTACTTC. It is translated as CASSFRDRDGYEQYF.